This is a list of T cell receptor beta chains from one sample in a study of identical twins. TCRdb redid the calling of the 5' RACE reads with MiXCR, one entry per CDR3 protein. The sample holds roughly 700,000 distinct CDR3 sequences, more than 6.5% seen once. Separately, the same data were catalogued under a study of yellow fever vaccine responses in identical twins.

Sequencing was performed on PBMCs. Receptor source: a woman aged 18-30 years in good health. The CDR3 runs from the conserved cysteine through the conserved F or W. The D gene is left open where the match is weak. Not every row has a clone size; where given, it reads once, few, many or a size class.

D gene	V gene	clone size	J gene	CDR3 protein	CDR3 DNA
-	TRBV5-1	-	TRBJ1-1	CASSLQVVNTEAFF	TGCGCCAGCAGCTTGCAGGTTGTGAACACTGAAGCTTTCTTT
TRBD1	TRBV6-2/TRBV6-3	few	TRBJ2-7	CASSSQGTAYEQYF	TGTGCCAGCAGTTCGCAGGGGACAGCCTACGAGCAGTACTTC
TRBD2	TRBV29-1	few	TRBJ2-5	CSVEDLPSGGPQETQYF	TGCAGCGTTGAAGATCTTCCTAGCGGGGGGCCTCAGGAGACCCAGTACTTC
TRBD1	TRBV28	few	TRBJ2-7	CATMGDRAYSYEQYF	TGTGCCACCATGGGGGACAGGGCGTACTCCTACGAGCAGTACTTC
-	TRBV5-1	many	TRBJ2-7	CASSLATGMPYEQYF	TGCGCCAGCAGCTTGGCCACGGGTATGCCCTACGAGCAGTACTTC
-	TRBV5-1	few	TRBJ1-1	CASSLVRGFRDSNTEAFF	TGCGCCAGCAGCTTGGTTCGAGGGTTTAGGGATTCGAACACTGAAGCTTTCTTT
TRBD1	TRBV25-1	few	TRBJ2-1	CASSESGSGTGCYNEQFF	TGTGCCAGCAGTGAATCAGGGTCCGGGACAGGGTGTTACAATGAGCAGTTCTTC
-	TRBV12-3/TRBV12-4	few	TRBJ2-5	CASEKRGTQYF	TGTGCCAGTGAAAAGAGAGGGACCCAGTACTTC
TRBD1	TRBV28	few	TRBJ2-1	CASSATLDRGYEQFF	TGTGCCAGCAGTGCGACCTTGGACAGGGGGTATGAGCAGTTCTTC
-	TRBV5-1	many	TRBJ2-3	CASSPSSNRVLGTDTQYF	TGCGCCAGCAGCCCGTCCTCAAACAGGGTGTTGGGCACAGATACGCAGTATTTT
TRBD1	TRBV10-3	many	TRBJ1-1	CAISGQGGTNTEAFF	TGTGCCATCAGTGGACAGGGAGGGACGAACACTGAAGCTTTCTTT
-	TRBV4-3	-	TRBJ2-7	CASSRSTRAYEQYF	TGCGCCAGCAGCCGGTCTACGAGGGCCTACGAGCAGTACTTC
TRBD2	TRBV6-1	-	TRBJ2-3	CASRSPTLAGKGDTQYF	TGTGCCAGCAGGTCTCCCACCCTAGCGGGGAAGGGAGATACGCAGTATTTT
-	TRBV24-1	many	TRBJ2-5	CATSDRTAQETQYF	TGTGCCACCAGTGATCGTACGGCCCAAGAGACCCAGTACTTC
-	TRBV6-1	few	TRBJ2-1	CASSDLDGESSYNEQFF	TGTGCCAGCAGTGACCTTGACGGGGAGAGCTCCTACAATGAGCAGTTCTTC
TRBD1	TRBV11-2	-	TRBJ1-4	CASSFGRTGGEKLFF	TGTGCCAGCAGCTTCGGAAGGACAGGGGGTGAAAAACTGTTTTTT